There are many counts of the clone carrying this T cell receptor beta chain. The CDR3 runs to 16 residues. Trimming cost V 5 bases and J 0 bases, with 13 bases left between them. Germline assignment: CDR1 SGHVS and CDR2 FQNEAQ. This entry belongs to a study of spatial heterogeneity in lung cancer. Whole-study context: Alpha-chain sequences were detected in numbers that were consistently lower than beta-chain sequences. Raw sequencing reads included, on average, more than 9.5 appearances of each unique TCR and UMI combination.

As to time point: sample taken at primary tumor resection. Whole RNA, which was extracted from tumor, nontumor lung tissue or frozen PBMC, was sequenced without any cell sorting. The presence of a unique molecular identifier marked each TCR cDNA molecule. TCRdb re-analysed the 5' RACE reads in MiXCR, keeping a single row per CDR3 protein. This table holds some 28,000 distinct CDR3 sequences, approximately 8.4% found once. The specimen was PBMCs, collected at surgery. The rearrangement links TRBV7-8 to TRBJ1-4; tentative D call: TRBD1 (5 bases). The sequence was obtained from a female donor with early-stage non-small cell lung cancer. Here the CDR3 reads CASSRRVLATNEKLFF. The DNA of the CDR3 is TGTGCCAGCAGCCGCAGGGTTTTGGCAACTAATGAAAAACTGTTTTTT.